This T cell receptor beta chain derives from a study of blood T cell repertoires in COVID-19. Across the whole study: Acute and convalescent COVID-19 specimens originated in the United States, Italy and Spain. In each case, the material was cDNA or gDNA derived from T cells, B-cell-depleted T cells, or PBMCs.

V lost 0 bases, J lost 2 bases, and 8 bases lay in between. CDR3 size: 14 residues. CDR1 GTSNPN and CDR2 SVGIG come from the germline V gene (reference sequence). How the authors handled the data: Amplification from reference gene primers served as the basis for estimated nucleated cell counts. Here immunoSEQ multiplex PCR was the method, and the copy in TCRdb shows in-frame clones only, minus some. That table furnishes V, J and clone size, whereas the DNA furnished D and trimming. The sample has tens of thousands of clones; approximately 91% are singletons. The V call is TRBV30, the J call TRBJ1-3, with D hard to call. The specimen was peripheral blood. This sequence originates from a man aged 45-65 years with acute or convalescent COVID-19. DNA of the CDR3: TGTGCCTGGAGTGTAACCGGGGCTGGAAACACCATATATTTT. The encoded protein is CAWSVTGAGNTIYF. Full variable domain (rest looked up from reference TRBV30 and TRBJ1-3): SQTIHQWPATLVQPVGSPLSLECTVEGTSNPNLYWYRQAAGRGLQLLFYSVGIGQISSEVPQNLSASRPQDRQFILSSKKLLLSDSGFYLCAWSVTGAGNTIYFGEGSWLTVV.